The rows below give T cell receptor beta chains drawn from one sample of a study of Graves' ophthalmopathy and Graves' hyperthyroidism. A single record per CDR3 protein comes from TCRdb applying MiXCR to the multiplex PCR reads. This sample has about 500,000 distinct CDR3 sequences, with around 14% found just once. The sample consisted of blood. The receptors shown here come from a woman aged 25 to 39 with Graves' ophthalmopathy. The CDR3 runs from the conserved cysteine through the conserved F or W. D genes are given only for firm matches. Clone sizes are given selectively: once, few, many, or a class where the clone is expanded.

v_gene	j_gene	abundance	d_gene	CDR3aa	CDR3nt
TRBV30	TRBJ1-2	many	-	CAWSPRYRARGYTF	TGTGCCTGGAGTCCCCGGTATAGGGCGAGAGGCTACACCTTC
TRBV3-1	TRBJ1-2	few	TRBD1	CASSRLGQGSHVTF	TGTGCCAGCAGCCGTCTAGGACAGGGGTCTCACGTCACCTTC
TRBV6-1	TRBJ2-2	many	-	CASNTEDPDTGELFF	TGTGCCAGCAACACAGAGGATCCGGACACCGGGGAGCTGTTTTTT
TRBV7-9	TRBJ1-1	many	TRBD1	CASSPDRGNTEAFF	TGTGCCAGCAGCCCAGACAGGGGCAACACTGAAGCTTTCTTT
TRBV20-1	TRBJ2-7	many	TRBD2	CSASSGSYEQYF	TGCAGTGCGTCTAGCGGCTCCTACGAGCAGTACTTC
TRBV12-3/TRBV12-4	TRBJ2-4	many	-	CASRPGGAKNIQYF	TGTGCCAGCAGGCCTGGGGGAGCCAAAAACATTCAGTACTTC
TRBV6-5	TRBJ2-7	many	TRBD2	CASRRGGGGLYEQYF	TGTGCCAGCAGAAGGGGCGGCGGGGGGTTGTACGAGCAGTACTTC
TRBV12-3/TRBV12-4	TRBJ1-2	many	-	CASSRTGFYGYTF	TGTGCCAGCAGTCGGACGGGCTTCTATGGCTACACCTTC
TRBV19	TRBJ1-5	many	-	CASRVGLYSNQPQHF	TGTGCCAGTAGAGTCGGACTGTATAGCAATCAGCCCCAGCATTTT
TRBV28	TRBJ1-6	-	-	CASSLTRKARNLHF	TGTGCCAGCAGTTTGACCCGAAAGGCCCGCAACCTCCACTTT
TRBV28	TRBJ1-2	once	-	CAGSLRGPIFYGYTF	TGTGCCGGCAGTTTACGGGGCCCAATTTTCTATGGCTACACCTTC
TRBV5-1	TRBJ2-2	many	-	CASSLEGRSNTGELFF	TGCGCCAGCAGCTTGGAGGGCAGGAGTAACACCGGGGAGCTGTTTTTT
TRBV20-1	TRBJ2-4	many	-	CSADESYSKNIQYF	TGCAGTGCTGATGAATCGTATTCCAAAAACATTCAGTACTTC
TRBV6-1	TRBJ2-5	many	-	CASIGRQETQYF	TGTGCCAGCATCGGACGCCAAGAGACCCAGTACTTC
TRBV20-1	TRBJ1-1	many	-	CSAQRGEGTEAFF	TGCAGTGCACAAAGGGGGGAAGGCACTGAAGCTTTCTTT
TRBV27	TRBJ1-1	-	-	CASSLRGRSEAFF	TGTGCCAGCAGTTTACGGGGGCGGTCTGAAGCTTTCTTT
TRBV12-3/TRBV12-4	TRBJ2-7	many	-	CASSFLKRDEQYF	TGTGCCAGCAGTTTCCTGAAAAGGGACGAGCAGTACTTC
TRBV11-2	TRBJ2-7	many	TRBD2	CASSLGLRLAGALSYEQYF	TGTGCCAGCAGCTTAGGTTTGAGGCTAGCGGGGGCCCTCTCCTACGAGCAGTACTTC
TRBV6-1	TRBJ2-7	many	TRBD2	CACGGEGDPYEQYF	TGTGCCTGTGGGGGGGAAGGGGATCCTTACGAGCAGTACTTC
TRBV29-1	TRBJ2-7	many	-	CSVVSGERYEQYF	TGCAGCGTTGTGTCAGGGGAGAGGTACGAGCAGTACTTC
TRBV11-2	TRBJ1-1	many	-	CASSFQWNTEAFF	TGTGCCAGCAGCTTCCAGTGGAACACTGAAGCTTTCTTT
TRBV20-1	TRBJ1-1	-	TRBD1	CSARLTGVEAFF	TGCAGTGCTAGACTGACAGGGGTTGAAGCTTTCTTT
TRBV6-5	TRBJ1-1	many	-	CASRDSGTEAFF	TGTGCCAGCAGAGACTCTGGGACTGAAGCTTTCTTT
TRBV30	TRBJ1-2	-	TRBD1	CAWSGGTGVGYTF	TGTGCCTGGAGTGGGGGGACAGGTGTAGGCTACACCTTC
TRBV28	TRBJ1-5	many	-	CASSENPGHQPQHF	TGTGCCAGCAGTGAAAATCCCGGGCATCAGCCCCAGCATTTT
TRBV7-9	TRBJ2-2	-	-	CASSMTGLNTGELFF	TGTGCCAGCAGCATGACAGGATTGAACACCGGGGAGCTGTTTTTT
TRBV28	TRBJ2-2	many	-	CASSRDRYTGELFF	TGTGCCAGCAGCCGCGACAGATACACCGGGGAGCTGTTTTTT
TRBV12-3/TRBV12-4	TRBJ1-2	many	-	CASTPTGYNGYTF	TGTGCCAGCACCCCCACGGGTTACAATGGCTACACCTTC
TRBV11-2	TRBJ1-3	many	-	CASSRTAARGGNTIYF	TGTGCCAGCAGCCGGACGGCGGCCCGTGGTGGAAACACCATATATTTT
TRBV19	TRBJ1-1	-	-	CASRTGGDTEAFF	TGTGCCAGTAGGACAGGCGGAGACACTGAAGCTTTCTTT
TRBV9	TRBJ2-3	-	-	CASSVGARLAADTQYF	TGTGCCAGCAGCGTAGGTGCCAGGTTAGCGGCAGATACGCAGTATTTT
TRBV12-3/TRBV12-4	TRBJ2-5	many	-	CASSEPPAIETQYF	TGTGCCAGCAGTGAACCACCGGCAATAGAGACCCAGTACTTC
TRBV30	TRBJ1-1	many	-	CAWSGSQLGTEAFF	TGTGCCTGGAGTGGGAGCCAGCTGGGCACTGAAGCTTTCTTT
TRBV28	TRBJ1-5	many	-	CASGPQHF	TGTGCGTCGGGGCCCCAGCATTTT
TRBV7-2	TRBJ2-7	-	TRBD1	CASSDLRGSYEQYF	TGTGCCAGCAGCGACCTCAGGGGGTCCTACGAGCAGTACTTC
TRBV2	TRBJ2-7	-	-	CASSEGGYTYEQYF	TGTGCCAGCAGTGAAGGGGGGTACACCTACGAGCAGTACTTC
TRBV3-1	TRBJ2-2	-	-	CASSQVGRVGELFF	TGTGCCAGCAGCCAAGTGGGCAGGGTCGGGGAGCTGTTTTTT
TRBV15	TRBJ2-7	many	TRBD1	CATNPGTGDPYEQYF	TGTGCCACCAACCCCGGGACAGGGGACCCCTACGAGCAGTACTTC
TRBV2	TRBJ1-5	many	-	CASSEPGDQPQHF	TGTGCCAGCAGTGAACCCGGTGATCAGCCCCAGCATTTT
TRBV5-1	TRBJ2-2	-	-	CASSLTQGNTGELFF	TGCGCCAGCAGCTTGACGCAGGGGAACACCGGGGAGCTGTTTTTT
TRBV2	TRBJ1-1	few	-	CASHRQNTEAFF	TGTGCCAGCCACAGGCAGAACACTGAAGCTTTCTTT
TRBV29-1	TRBJ2-5	many	TRBD2	CSANPGTSGKETQYF	TGCAGCGCAAACCCAGGGACTAGCGGGAAGGAGACCCAGTACTTC
TRBV10-3	TRBJ1-2	-	-	CAITGEGRGYTF	TGTGCCATCACCGGAGAGGGTCGTGGCTACACCTTC
TRBV29-1	TRBJ2-2	many	-	CSVGGLDTGELFF	TGCAGCGTTGGAGGGCTAGATACCGGGGAGCTGTTTTTT
TRBV20-1	TRBJ2-5	-	TRBD2	CSAVLAGVFQETQYF	TGCAGTGCTGTGCTAGCGGGAGTCTTCCAAGAGACCCAGTACTTC
TRBV7-2	TRBJ1-1	many	-	CASSLAQMNTEAFF	TGTGCCAGCAGCTTAGCCCAGATGAACACTGAAGCTTTCTTT
TRBV24-1	TRBJ2-2	-	-	CATSDFTGELFF	TGTGCCACCAGTGATTTCACCGGGGAGCTGTTTTTT
TRBV20-1	TRBJ2-5	many	-	CSAPREETQYF	TGCAGTGCTCCCCGAGAAGAGACCCAGTACTTC
TRBV6-1	TRBJ2-2	many	-	CASTPQVWNTGELFF	TGTGCCAGCACCCCTCAGGTGTGGAACACCGGGGAGCTGTTTTTT
TRBV24-1	TRBJ1-3	many	-	CATSLPERVLSGNTIYF	TGTGCCACCAGCCTGCCCGAGAGAGTACTCTCTGGAAACACCATATATTTT
TRBV24-1	TRBJ1-2	many	-	CATSDLDRNYGYTF	TGTGCCACCAGTGACCTGGACAGAAACTATGGCTACACCTTC
TRBV29-1	TRBJ1-2	many	TRBD1	CSVEDSGGGPVRNYGYTF	TGCAGCGTTGAAGATTCAGGGGGGGGTCCCGTCCGAAACTATGGCTACACCTTC
TRBV30	TRBJ2-7	many	-	CAWSNLLGGSAYEQYF	TGTGCCTGGAGTAACCTCTTAGGGGGGTCGGCCTACGAGCAGTACTTC
TRBV11-1	TRBJ2-5	few	-	CASSMRPSSGTQYF	TGTGCCAGCAGCATGCGACCTAGCTCGGGGACCCAGTACTTC
TRBV6-1	TRBJ2-2	many	-	CASTFATMSGELFF	TGTGCCAGCACCTTTGCGACCATGTCCGGGGAGCTGTTTTTT
TRBV25-1	TRBJ1-2	-	TRBD1	CASSAPGQGTSTF	TGTGCCAGCAGTGCCCCGGGACAGGGTACATCCACCTTC
TRBV28	TRBJ1-1	many	TRBD1	CASSPGQAIPEAFF	TGTGCCAGCAGTCCGGGACAGGCGATTCCTGAAGCTTTCTTT